This T cell receptor beta chain was captured by sequencing in a study of T cell responses to AZD1222 COVID-19 vaccine (dated by TCRdb to about 2021). About the investigation overall: Because spike-specific TCR depth and breadth did not differ between the two schedules, AZD1222 recipients who got a second dose at roughly 4 weeks were pooled with those who got a second dose at roughly 12 weeks. A total of 233 trial participants underwent TCR sequencing, of whom about 210 had received two doses of AZD1222 and roughly 26 had received two doses of the MenACWY control vaccine. Trial participants were enrolled into age subgroups of 18-55, 56-69 and 70-plus years, which contained around 150, 28 and 57 TCR-sequenced participants, respectively.

The CDR3 goes from the cysteine to the phenylalanine over 13 residues. Left in the record is the CDR3 DNA by itself, 39 bases read in frame from the first base. The germline V gene provides CDR1 LGHNA and CDR2 YNFKEQ. The V end loses 0 bases and the J end loses 4 bases, and a stretch of 6 bases separates them. Overall study results and their limits: Conclusions about previously exposed vaccinees were limited because only six AZD1222 recipients were SARS-CoV-2 seropositive at baseline. The 56-69-year group was small, and its depth increase did not reach significance, likely because of low power. Most participants were white British and females outnumbered males, and the authors suggested that clonal diversity may have been underestimated. Vaccine-associated CD4 TCRs spanned the whole spike protein, with dominant responses in regions 160-218 and 743-854. Spike-specific TCR breadth and depth rose significantly after two AZD1222 doses compared with day 0 and with MenACWY recipients. Nearly half of unique spike-specific TCRs reportedly recognized epitopes outside regions mutated in the B.1.351 and B.1.1.7 variants. Because no day 14 peak-response samples were available, repertoires were characterized only after the peak T cell response.

The sample's time point label is to be understood as: baseline before first vaccination. Vaccinee samples came from UK trials COV001 and COV002, including a single-blind randomized controlled phase 2/3 trial of AZD1222 (ChAdOx1 nCoV-19) in healthy adults. For TCRbeta chain sequencing, PBMC samples were collected from trial participants at day 0 and at day 28 after the second dose. The CDR3 regions of human TCRbeta chains were analyzed by immunosequencing. In the original analysis: TCRs in the repertoires were matched against a reference library of SARS-CoV-2-specific TCRs that had been generated with the MIRA antigen-specificity platform. Breadth was defined as the fraction of unique TCRs that were SARS-CoV-2-associated. Depth was defined as the fraction of total T cells that were SARS-CoV-2-associated. Using the MIRA data, each spike-specific TCR was mapped to the spike region that the TCR reacts to and placed in a CD4 or CD8 class. Log10-transformed breadth and depth values were compared by one-way ANOVA with Sidak's multiple comparisons tests. Held by TCRdb, this immuneACCESS table contains in-frame sequences only and omits some clones. Under half of the omission traces to an unresolved V gene where checked; the cause of the rest is unknown. The V and J calls and the clone size are those of that table, but D and trimming were determined from the DNA. Recorded for this sample are some 190,000 clones; 75% to 90% of them occurred a single time. 6.9% of the sample rests with the top ten.

Of note for this clone: Its antigen specificity is not known. Within one base of it there is no much larger clone, and no base qualities were kept.

Material: peripheral blood, obtained on day 0 of AZD1222 vaccination. The sequence came from an adult in good health. The sequence links TRBV4-2 to TRBJ2-5, with a tentative D call of TRBD1 or TRBD2, each matching 5 bases. This receptor has the CDR3 CASSQEGTETQYF. In nucleotides, the sequence is TGTGCCAGCAGCCAAGAGGGGACAGAGACCCAGTACTTC.